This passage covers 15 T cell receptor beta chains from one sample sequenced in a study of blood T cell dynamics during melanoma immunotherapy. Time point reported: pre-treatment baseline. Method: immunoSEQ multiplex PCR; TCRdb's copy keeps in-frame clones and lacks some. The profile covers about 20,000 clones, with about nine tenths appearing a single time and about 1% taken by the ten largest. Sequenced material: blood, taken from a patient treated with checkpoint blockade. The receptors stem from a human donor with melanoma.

The CDR3 loop is CASSKGGPRRMCNEQFF. In DNA form, the CDR3 reads TGTGCCAGCAGCAAAGGAGGCCCCCGAAGGATGTGCAATGAGCAGTTCTTC. The rearrangement uses TRBV21-1 and TRBJ2-1; TRBD2 was called by the table and not checked on the DNA. TRBV21-1 is reported as a pseudogene. There are 17 residues in the CDR3.

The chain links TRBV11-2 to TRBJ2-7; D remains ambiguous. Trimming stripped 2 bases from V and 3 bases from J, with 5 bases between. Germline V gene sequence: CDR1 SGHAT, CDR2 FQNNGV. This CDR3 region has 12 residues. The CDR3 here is CASSLNLYEQYF. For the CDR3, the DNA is TGTGCCAGCAGCTTAAATCTCTACGAGCAGTACTTC.

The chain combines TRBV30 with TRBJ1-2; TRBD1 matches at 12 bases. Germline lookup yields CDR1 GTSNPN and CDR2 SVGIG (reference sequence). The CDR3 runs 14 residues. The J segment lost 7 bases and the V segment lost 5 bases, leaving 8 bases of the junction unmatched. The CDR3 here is CAWFSGTGGSGYTF. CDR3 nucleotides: TGTGCCTGGTTTTCCGGGACAGGGGGCTCTGGCTACACCTTC.

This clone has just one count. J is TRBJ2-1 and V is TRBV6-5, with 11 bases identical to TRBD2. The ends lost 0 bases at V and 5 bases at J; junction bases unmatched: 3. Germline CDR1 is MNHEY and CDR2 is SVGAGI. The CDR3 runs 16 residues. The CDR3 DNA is TGTGCCAGCAGTTACTCGAGACTAGCGGGGCACAATGAGCAGTTCTTC. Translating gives CASSYSRLAGHNEQFF.

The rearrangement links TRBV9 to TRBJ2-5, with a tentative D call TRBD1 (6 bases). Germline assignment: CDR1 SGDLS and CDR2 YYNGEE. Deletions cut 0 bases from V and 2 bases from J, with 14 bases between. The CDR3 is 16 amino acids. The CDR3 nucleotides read TGTGCCAGCAGCGTAGGTCAACAGGGACCACAAGAGACCCAGTACTTC. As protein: CASSVGQQGPQETQYF.

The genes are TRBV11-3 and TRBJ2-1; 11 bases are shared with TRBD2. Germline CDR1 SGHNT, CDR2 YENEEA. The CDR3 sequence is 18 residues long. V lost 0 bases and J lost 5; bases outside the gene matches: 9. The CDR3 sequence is CASSLDSPPSGGNNEQFF. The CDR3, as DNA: TGTGCCAGCAGCTTAGATTCCCCCCCTAGCGGGGGGAACAATGAGCAGTTCTTC.

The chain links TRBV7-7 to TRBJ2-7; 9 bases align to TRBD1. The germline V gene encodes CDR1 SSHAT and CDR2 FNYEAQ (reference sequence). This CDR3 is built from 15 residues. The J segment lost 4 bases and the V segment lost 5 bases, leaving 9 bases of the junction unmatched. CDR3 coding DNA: TGTGCCAGCAGCCCGGGGGACAGGGAGGTTTACGAGCAGTACTTC. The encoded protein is CASSPGDREVYEQYF.

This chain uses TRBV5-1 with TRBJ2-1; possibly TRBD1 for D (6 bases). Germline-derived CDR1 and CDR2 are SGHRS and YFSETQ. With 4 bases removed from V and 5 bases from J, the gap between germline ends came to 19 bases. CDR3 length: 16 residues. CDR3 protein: CASSLGGTPKNNEQFF. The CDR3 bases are TGCGCCAGCAGCCTGGGTGGGACACCCAAAAACAATGAGCAGTTCTTC.

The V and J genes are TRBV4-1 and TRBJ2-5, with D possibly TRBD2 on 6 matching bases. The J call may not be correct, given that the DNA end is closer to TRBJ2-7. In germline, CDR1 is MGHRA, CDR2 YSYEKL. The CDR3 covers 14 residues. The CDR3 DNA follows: TGCGCCAGCAGCCAAGGGCCGGGGGATTACGAGCAGTACTTC. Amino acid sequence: CASSQGPGDYEQYF.

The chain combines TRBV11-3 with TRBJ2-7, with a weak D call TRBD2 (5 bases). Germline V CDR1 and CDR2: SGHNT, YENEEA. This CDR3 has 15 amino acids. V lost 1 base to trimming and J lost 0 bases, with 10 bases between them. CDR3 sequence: CASSLVLAHSYEQYF. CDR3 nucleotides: TGTGCCAGCAGCTTAGTCCTAGCCCACTCCTACGAGCAGTACTTC.

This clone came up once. In DNA form, the CDR3 reads TGTGCCAGCAACGGGGCGCTGGGTTACGAGCAGTACTTC. It yields the protein CASNGALGYEQYF. V and J are TRBV6-1 and TRBJ2-7; possibly TRBD1 or TRBD2 for D (5 bases each). Trimming left V 7 bases short and J 4 bases short, with 14 bases between. The CDR3 runs 13 residues. CDR1 and CDR2 from the germline V gene are MNHNS and SASEGT.

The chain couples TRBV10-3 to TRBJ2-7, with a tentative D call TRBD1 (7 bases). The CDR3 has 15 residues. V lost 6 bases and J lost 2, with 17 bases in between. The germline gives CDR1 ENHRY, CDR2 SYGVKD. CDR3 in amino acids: CAISPNRGGTYEQYF. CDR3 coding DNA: TGTGCCATCAGCCCGAACAGGGGAGGAACCTACGAGCAGTACTTC.

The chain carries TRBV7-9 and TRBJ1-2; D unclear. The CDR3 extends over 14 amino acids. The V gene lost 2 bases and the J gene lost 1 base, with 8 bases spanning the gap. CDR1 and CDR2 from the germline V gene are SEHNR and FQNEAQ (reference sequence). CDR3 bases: TGTGCCAGCAGCTTAACAGAGCTTAACTATGGCTACACCTTC. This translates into CASSLTELNYGYTF.

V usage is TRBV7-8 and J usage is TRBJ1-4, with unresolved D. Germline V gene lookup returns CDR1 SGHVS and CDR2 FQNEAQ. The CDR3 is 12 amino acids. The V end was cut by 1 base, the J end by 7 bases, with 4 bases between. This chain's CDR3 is CASSLVAEKLFF. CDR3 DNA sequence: TGTGCCAGCAGCTTAGTCGCTGAAAAACTGTTTTTT.

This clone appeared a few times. For the CDR3, the DNA is TGTGCCAGCAGCTTAGGAGCGGGCACAGATACGCAGTATTTT. The encoded protein is CASSLGAGTDTQYF. J is TRBJ2-3 and V is TRBV7-2; D may be TRBD2 (5 bases). Trimming took 1 base from V and 1 from J, leaving 6 bases between them. The CDR3 is made up of 14 amino acids. The germline V gene has CDR1 SGHTA and CDR2 FQGNSA.